The subject of this entry is one TCR beta chain. Its antigen is unidentified. The PCR was carried out with 60 Vbeta primers and 13 Jbeta primers. Only in-frame clones appear in the TCRdb table, and some are missing; sequencing was by immunoSEQ multiplex PCR. The repertoire has around 100,000 clones, roughly three quarters of them found once; the top ten carry roughly 4%. This sample was included in a study of cytomegalovirus exposure and HLA in healthy donors. Study-level findings and limits: Productive rates of about 90% or about 30% were seen for most TCR beta V segments in an earlier analysis. With later analysis, a missense DCLRE1C variant became linked to TCR beta V- and J-gene trimming.

Germline loops: CDR1 SGDLS, CDR2 YYNGEE. Deletions cut 3 bases from V and 2 bases from J, with 12 bases between. This CDR3 has 16 amino acids. The clonotype comes from a man in his fifties in good health and CMV-seropositive. Sequencing input: PBMCs. The V gene is TRBV9, the J gene TRBJ2-6, with D possibly being TRBD2 (6 bases). The CDR3, as DNA: TGTGCCAGCAGCGCCGGGTCGGGAGCTGGGGCCAACGTCCTGACTTTC. This translates into CASSAGSGAGANVLTF. The full variable domain, with the rest looked up from reference TRBV9 and TRBJ2-6, is DSGVTQTPKHLITATGQRVTLRCSPRSGDLSVYWYQQSLDQGLQFLIQYYNGEERAKGNILERFSAQQFPDLHSELNLSSLELGDSALYFCASSAGSGAGANVLTFGAGSRLTVL.